Each of the 17 T cell receptor beta chains below was sequenced from the same sample in a study of T-cell reconstitution after alpha-beta-depleted transplantation in children. Unique molecular identifiers were incorporated during preparation of the TCRbeta library. One entry per CDR3 protein results from TCRdb running MiXCR on the PCR reads. The data show around 600,000 distinct CDR3 sequences, roughly 15% seen once. Sequencing used PBMCs from the stem cell graft donor, obtained from the stem cell graft. These receptors all stem from a human donor who donated a stem cell graft to a child with acute myeloid leukemia.

The chain links TRBV4-3 to TRBJ2-1, with D possibly matching TRBD1 (6 bases). The germline CDR1 and CDR2 sequences are LGHNA and YSLEER. Trimming pared 3 bases from V and 1 base from J, leaving 16 bases between. CDR3 length equals 17 residues. The CDR3 loop reads CASSHVRDTNSYNEQFF. CDR3 bases: TGCGCCAGCAGCCATGTCCGGGACACCAATTCCTACAATGAGCAGTTCTTC.

This clonotype has at least ten counts. The chain carries TRBV20-1 and TRBJ2-1, with 9 bases identical to TRBD1. V lost 3 bases to trimming and J lost 15 bases; unmatched junction nucleotides: 9. From germline, CDR1 is DFQATT and CDR2 SNEGSKA (reference sequence). The length of the CDR3 is 12 residues. Written as DNA, the CDR3 is TGCAGTGCTAGCAGACAGGGGGGTTTTCGGTTCTTC. This sequence encodes CSASRQGGFRFF.

This chain links TRBV14 with TRBJ1-2; 8 positions match TRBD1. Germline assignment: CDR1 SGHDN and CDR2 FVKESK. This CDR3 comprises 15 residues. The V and J ends lost 0 bases and 1 base, in that order; junction bases with no gene match: 1. The CDR3 DNA is TGTGCCAGCAGCCAAGAACAGGGGGTTAACTATGGCTACACCTTC. It encodes CASSQEQGVNYGYTF.

This clonotype has only a few counts. In nucleotides, the CDR3 is TGTGCCAGCTCTCGAGCTAGCGGGGGAGGCAATGAGCAGTTCTTC. Translating gives CASSRASGGGNEQFF. The V gene is TRBV18, the J gene TRBJ2-1; 10 bases map to TRBD2. The germline gives CDR1 KGHSH, CDR2 LQKENI. Trimming cost V 6 bases and J 6 bases; bases outside gene matches: 8. This CDR3 contains 15 residues.

The rearrangement uses TRBV10-3 and TRBJ2-1, with TRBD1 as a possible D gene (8 bases). The germline V gene encodes CDR1 ENHRY and CDR2 SYGVKD. Trimming shortened V by 1 base and J by 8 bases, and 21 bases separated the two germline ends. CDR3 length: 17 amino acids. The CDR3 sequence is CAISELGRGQVGDEQFF. The CDR3 region has the DNA TGTGCCATCAGTGAGTTGGGGAGGGGACAGGTTGGAGATGAGCAGTTCTTC.

This clonotype was counted between two and nine times. V and J are TRBV27 and TRBJ1-6, with unresolved D. The CDR3 loop spans 14 amino acids. Germline CDR1 reads MNHEY; CDR2 reads SMNVEV (reference sequence). Trimming pared 4 bases from V and 5 bases from J, leaving 9 bases between. The CDR3 DNA follows: TGTGCCAGCAGTTGGGGAAGCGATAATTCACCCCTCCACTTT. Protein: CASSWGSDNSPLHF.

This clonotype was recorded a few times. This chain links TRBV20-1 with TRBJ2-7; TRBD1 matches at 7 bases. V lost 5 bases to trimming and J lost 5 bases; unmatched junction nucleotides: 12. Looked up from germline, CDR1 is DFQATT and CDR2 is SNEGSKA (reference sequence). This CDR3 has 14 residues. The CDR3 loop reads CSALSRQGVHEQYF. The CDR3 bases are TGCAGTGCTCTCTCCCGACAGGGAGTCCACGAGCAGTACTTC.

With regard to this clonotype: At one boundary the junction diverges from the germline segment, which might be a read error. The DNA for the CDR3 is TGTGCCAGCAGCTTGAGACCTCTTGAAAAACTGTTTTTT. The encoded protein is CASSLRPLEKLFF. The rearrangement links TRBV5-3 to TRBJ1-4; D gene unclear. Being an ORF, TRBV5-3 has a function that is uncertain. The CDR3 is made up of 13 amino acids.

With regard to this clonotype: A read error is possible here, since a much larger clone lies one base away. The conserved phenylalanine or tryptophan normally closing the CDR3 is absent here, so this likely arose from a read error. This chain joins TRBV29-1 and TRBJ2-5, with D unresolved. V was shortened by 8 bases and J by 4 bases, with 14 bases between the two germline ends. Germline V CDR1 and CDR2: SQVTM, ANQGSEA. CDR3 length equals 12 residues. CDR3 in DNA: TGCAGCTCCCGAGGCGGTGGAGAGACCCAGTACGTC. Its translation is CSSRGGGETQYV.

The sample holds many counts of this clonotype. The J gene is TRBJ2-5, the V gene TRBV7-2; no clear D gene. The CDR3 consists of 12 residues. Trimming stripped 5 bases from V and 4 bases from J, with 8 bases between. From germline, CDR1 is SGHTA and CDR2 FQGNSA. The DNA for the CDR3 is TGTGCCAGCAGCCCACAGCGAGAGACCCAGTACTTC. This sequence encodes CASSPQRETQYF.

This clonotype was picked up many times. The chain has TRBV12-3 or TRBV12-4 and TRBJ2-2, with D perhaps being TRBD1 or TRBD2 (6 bases each). Deletions cut 9 bases from V and 8 bases from J, with 16 bases between. The CDR3 extends over 13 amino acids. The CDR3 nucleotides read TGTGCCAGTCATCCCGGGGGCACGGGGGAGCTGTTTTTT. It codes for CASHPGGTGELFF.

This clonotype appeared a few times. The V gene is TRBV12-3 or TRBV12-4, the J gene TRBJ2-3; TRBD2 matches at 9 bases. With V trimmed by 4 bases and J by 3 bases, 5 bases remained unmatched. The CDR3 consists of 15 residues. CDR3 in amino acids: CASSSSGDLTDTQYF. Written as DNA, the CDR3 is TGTGCCAGCAGTTCTAGCGGGGACCTAACAGATACGCAGTATTTT.

The sample holds many counts of this clonotype. V is TRBV9 and J is TRBJ2-1, with D perhaps matching TRBD2 (6 bases). Germline CDR1 and CDR2: SGDLS and YYNGEE. This CDR3 has 14 residues. Trimming took off 4 bases at V and 12 bases at J, with 20 bases between the two ends. CDR3 amino acids: CASSPSGGTIGQFF. DNA for the CDR3: TGTGCCAGCAGCCCCAGTGGAGGGACCATCGGGCAGTTCTTC.

This clonotype was found a few times. This sequence joins TRBV5-6 and TRBJ2-5, with TRBD1 identical over 7 bases. Germline values: CDR1 SGHDT, CDR2 YYEEEE. The J segment lost 5 bases and the V segment lost 0 bases, leaving 7 bases of the junction unmatched. The CDR3 runs to 15 residues. The CDR3 reads CASSLVTGVGETQYF. CDR3 bases: TGTGCCAGCAGCTTGGTTACAGGGGTCGGGGAGACCCAGTACTTC. The full variable domain, completed using reference TRBV5-6 and TRBJ2-5, is DAGVTQSPTHLIKTRGQQVTLRCSPKSGHDTVSWYQQALGQGPQFIFQYYEEEERQRGNFPDRFSGHQFPNYSSELNVNALLLGDSALYLCASSLVTGVGETQYFGPGTRLLVL.

About this clonotype: This could be a read error, since a much larger clone is one nucleotide away. The chain joins TRBV13 to TRBJ1-2; tentative D call: TRBD1 (5 bases). The CDR3 has 14 amino acids. Germline V CDR1 and CDR2: PRHDT, FYEKMQ (reference sequence). The CDR3, as DNA: TGTGCCGGCAGCCCAGGACGGACAAACTATGGCTACACCTTC. Residues: CAGSPGRTNYGYTF.

The gene calls are TRBV30 and TRBJ2-7; D unclear. The CDR3 length is 11 residues. Trimming took 5 bases from V and 2 from J, leaving 7 bases between them. Germline CDR1 reads GTSNPN; CDR2 reads SVGIG (reference sequence). The CDR3 is CAWAMPYEQYF. CDR3 sequence (DNA): TGTGCCTGGGCTATGCCCTACGAGCAGTACTTC.

The table lists this clonotype with a few counts. The rearrangement links TRBV27 to TRBJ2-5, with 7 nucleotides matching TRBD1. CDR1 MNHEY and CDR2 SMNVEV come from the germline V gene (reference sequence). The V and J ends lost 2 bases and 5 bases, in that order; junction bases with no gene match: 8. The CDR3 loop spans 15 amino acids. The CDR3 sequence is CASSLGQAGLETQYF. The CDR3 region has the DNA TGTGCCAGCAGTTTAGGACAGGCGGGCCTGGAGACCCAGTACTTC.